This T cell receptor (beta chain) was identified during a study of Ad26.COV2.S vaccination and SARS-CoV-2 variants (dated by TCRdb to 2020 to 2023). Regarding the study in general: Donors in the vaccine arm were drawn from COV1001, a multicentre, randomized, double-blind, placebo-controlled phase I-IIa trial testing Ad26.COV2.S in healthy adults. TCRbeta repertoire sequencing was used to assess the specificity and breadth of SARS-CoV-2-reactive T cell receptors after Ad26.COV2.S vaccination. The TCR-sequenced set comprised approximately 30 samples: around 20 Ad26.COV2.S vaccine recipients, 5 placebo recipients and 8 SARS-CoV-2 convalescent individuals. Participants in the trial were split at random into five groups of five each, receiving low-dose or high-dose Ad26.COV2.S once or twice, or else placebo on both occasions. Ad26.COV2.S was given intramuscularly at 5x10^10 or 1x10^11 viral particles, as a single shot or as two shots 56 days apart. Investigators did not know the trial group allocation while performing experiments and assessing outcomes.

V trim: 5 bases; J trim: 5 bases; unmatched bases: 12. The CDR3 spans 16 residues, from the cysteine through the phenylalanine. Only the CDR3 portion is preserved as DNA: 48 bases, with reading frame beginning at the first base. Per the germline V gene, SGHVS is the CDR1 and FQNEAQ is the CDR2. The meaning of the sample's treatment or condition label: some 20 received Ad26.COV2.S at low or high dose, single or two shots; several received placebo; per-sample allocation not given. For vaccine and placebo recipients, the sequenced repertoires came from samples collected on day 63 after the first injection. Between 29 July and 7 August 2020, Cohort 1b enrolled 25 adults aged 18-55 years at one site in Boston, USA. Ad26.COV2.S consisted of a replication-incompetent adenovirus type 26 vector by which a prefusion-stabilized SARS-CoV-2 spike protein from the original Wuhan strain was expressed. In the case of this clone: Its antigen is unknown. Base qualities are not provided; no much larger clone lies one nucleotide away.

Study-wide findings and limitations: Higher spike-specific TCR breadth was observed in Ad26.COV2.S recipients than in placebo recipients (P = 0.0014). Non-spike TCR breadth was comparable between vaccine and placebo recipients, consistent with the vaccine containing only spike. The authors noted that the TCR breadth and depth analyses may have underestimated total T cell responses. The study was not powered for comparison of responses between vaccine doses or regimens. Substantial breadth of spike-specific CD8+ and CD4+ T cell responses was reported after vaccination.

The immunoSEQ Assay was used to sequence TCRbeta CDR3 regions. After extraction, genomic DNA underwent amplification by bias-controlled multiplex PCR, followed by high-throughput sequencing. For the original study's pipeline: Collapsing and filtering of sequences were performed to quantify the absolute abundance of each unique TCRbeta CDR3 region. T cell fraction was estimated by normalization of TCRbeta template counts to usable DNA, with usable DNA being measured through amplification of reference genes present in all nucleated cells. Repertoire TCRs were annotated as SARS-CoV-2-specific by exact matching of V gene, CDR3 amino acid sequence and J gene to a known reactive TCR set. The reference SARS-CoV-2 TCR set was derived from MIRA and filtered for enrichment in COVID-19-positive ImmuneCODE repertoires, a step that removed public or cross-reactive TCRs. Based on the MIRA antigens, annotated TCRs were further analysed at the level of specific ORF or position within ORF. Breadth was defined as the number of annotated unique rearrangements divided by the total number of unique productive rearrangements, and depth was defined as the summed frequency of the annotated unique rearrangements. TCR breadth was compared between groups using two-sided Wilcoxon rank-sum tests. TCRdb obtained this table from immuneACCESS and retained in-frame rearrangements with V and J assigned. These tables miss some clones; where compared with another copy, unresolved V genes account for less than half of the shortfall, and the remainder is unexplained. V, J and clone size derive from that table, while D and trimming were established from the DNA sequence. The sample table records a few hundred thousand clones; around 89% of these occur just once. The biggest ten clones account for 3.6% of the sample.

This receptor was taken from a person between 18 and 59 years old who received the Ad26.COV2.S COVID-19 vaccine or a placebo. Sample: peripheral blood, taken in a trial of Ad26.COV2.S vaccine versus placebo. This chain joins TRBV7-8 to TRBJ2-5, with TRBD2 identical over 9 junction bases. At the DNA level, the sequence is TGTGCCAGCAGCCCAGCAGGCGGGGGGGCTTGGGAGACCCAGTACTTC. Translated, it gives CASSPAGGGAWETQYF. Joined to the reference TRBV7-8 and TRBJ2-5 proteins, this CDR3 gives the full variable domain: GAGVSQSPRYKVAKRGQDVALRCDPISGHVSLFWYQQALGQGPEFLTYFQNEAQLDKSGLPSDRFFAERPEGSVSTLKIQRTQQEDSAVYLCASSPAGGGAWETQYFGPGTRLLVL.